What follows is one T cell receptor (beta chain) and its context. Its antigen is not yet known. No base-level quality is on record; no much larger clone is a single base apart. The immunoSEQ Assay was the method used to sequence TCRbeta CDR3 regions. After extraction, genomic DNA underwent amplification by bias-controlled multiplex PCR, followed by high-throughput sequencing. Per the original workflow: To quantify the absolute abundance of every unique TCRbeta CDR3 region, sequences were collapsed and filtered. T cell fraction was estimated by normalizing TCRbeta template counts to usable DNA, with usable DNA measured through amplification of reference genes found in all nucleated cells. Repertoire TCRs were annotated as SARS-CoV-2-specific when V gene, CDR3 amino acid sequence and J gene were exactly matched to a known reactive TCR set. The reference SARS-CoV-2 TCR set came from MIRA and was filtered for enrichment in COVID-19-positive ImmuneCODE repertoires, removing public or cross-reactive TCRs. Using the MIRA antigens, annotated TCRs were further analysed by specific ORF or by position within an ORF. Depth was the summed frequency of annotated unique rearrangements, while breadth was defined as annotated unique rearrangements over total unique productive rearrangements. Two-sided Wilcoxon rank-sum tests were applied when comparing TCR breadth between groups. In TCRdb, the immuneACCESS table is reduced to in-frame sequences with V and J assigned. These tables do not hold every clone; where another copy was compared, an unresolved V gene accounts for under half, and the others remain unexplained. V and J calls and clone size are given by that table; D and trimming were obtained from the DNA. The sample records some 460,000 clones, 80% to 90% of which are singletons. Clones ranked in the top ten supply 1.5% to 2% of the sample.

V sheds 5 bases and J sheds 9 bases, leaving 17 bases between their ends. The CDR3 runs 14 residues from the cysteine to the phenylalanine. This entry keeps only the CDR3 DNA: 42 bases, framed from base 1. Looking up the germline V gene yields CDR1 SGHVS and CDR2 FQNEAQ. Reading the label with the study, this specimen's treatment or condition is: approximately 18 received Ad26.COV2.S at low or high dose, single or two shots; five or six received placebo; per-sample allocation not given. Repertoires of vaccine and placebo recipients were sequenced from samples collected on day 63 after the first injection. Between 29 July and 7 August 2020, Cohort 1b enrolled around 25 adults aged 18-55 years at one site in Boston, USA. Ad26.COV2.S was a replication-incompetent adenovirus type 26 vector that expressed a prefusion-stabilized SARS-CoV-2 spike protein derived from the original Wuhan strain. The sample is drawn from a study of Ad26.COV2.S vaccination and SARS-CoV-2 variants (dated by TCRdb to the early 2020s). Turning to the overall study: Donors in the vaccine arm were drawn from COV1001, a phase I-IIa trial of Ad26.COV2.S in healthy adults that was multicentre, randomized, double-blind and placebo-controlled. Ad26.COV2.S was administered intramuscularly at 5 x 10^10 or 1 x 10^11 viral particles, either as a single shot or as two shots given 56 days apart. The specificity and breadth of SARS-CoV-2-reactive T cell receptors after Ad26.COV2.S vaccination were assessed by TCRbeta repertoire sequencing. The TCR-sequenced set comprised approximately 32 samples: around 20 Ad26.COV2.S vaccine recipients, 5 placebo recipients and 8 SARS-CoV-2 convalescent individuals. Trial participants were randomized into five groups of five, in which low-dose or high-dose Ad26.COV2.S was given once or twice, or placebo was given on both occasions. Investigators remained blinded to trial group allocation during experiments and outcome assessment. Beyond this particular receptor, the publication reports: Substantial breadth of spike-specific CD8+ and CD4+ T cell responses was reported after vaccination. The study was not powered to compare responses between vaccine doses or regimens. Spike-specific TCR breadth was higher in Ad26.COV2.S recipients than in placebo recipients (P = 0.0014). The authors noted that total T cell responses may have been underestimated by the TCR breadth and depth analyses. Comparable non-spike TCR breadth was observed between vaccine and placebo recipients, consistent with only spike being contained in the vaccine.

The chain links TRBV7-8 with TRBJ2-1, with the D assignment possibly TRBD1 or TRBD2, given 6 matching bases for each. The sample consisted of peripheral blood, taken in a trial of Ad26.COV2.S vaccine versus placebo. This TCR derives from a person aged 18-60 years who received the Ad26.COV2.S COVID-19 vaccine or a placebo. The CDR3 protein is CASSPGGRWGEQFF. In nucleotides, the sequence is TGTGCCAGCAGCCCCGGGGGCCGGTGGGGTGAGCAGTTCTTC.